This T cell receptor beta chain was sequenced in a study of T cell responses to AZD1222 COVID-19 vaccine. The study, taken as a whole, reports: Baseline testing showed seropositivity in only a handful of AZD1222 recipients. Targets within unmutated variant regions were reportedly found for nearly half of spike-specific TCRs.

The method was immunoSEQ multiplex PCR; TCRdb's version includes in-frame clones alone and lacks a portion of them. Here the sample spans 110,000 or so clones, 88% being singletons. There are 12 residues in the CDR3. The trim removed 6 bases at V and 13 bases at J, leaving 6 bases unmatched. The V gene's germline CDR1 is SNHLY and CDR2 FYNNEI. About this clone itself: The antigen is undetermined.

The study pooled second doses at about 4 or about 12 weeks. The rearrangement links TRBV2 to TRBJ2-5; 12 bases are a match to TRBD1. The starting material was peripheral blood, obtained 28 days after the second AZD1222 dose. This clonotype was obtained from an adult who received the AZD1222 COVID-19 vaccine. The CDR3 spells CASRGQGALTYF. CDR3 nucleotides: TGTGCCAGCAGGGGACAGGGGGCGCTTACGTACTTC. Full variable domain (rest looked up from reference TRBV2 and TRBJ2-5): EPEVTQTPSHQVTQMGQEVILRCVPISNHLYFYWYRQILGQKVEFLVSFYNNEISEKSEIFDDQFSVERPDGSNFTLKIRSTKLEDSAMYFCASRGQGALTYFGPGTRLLVL.